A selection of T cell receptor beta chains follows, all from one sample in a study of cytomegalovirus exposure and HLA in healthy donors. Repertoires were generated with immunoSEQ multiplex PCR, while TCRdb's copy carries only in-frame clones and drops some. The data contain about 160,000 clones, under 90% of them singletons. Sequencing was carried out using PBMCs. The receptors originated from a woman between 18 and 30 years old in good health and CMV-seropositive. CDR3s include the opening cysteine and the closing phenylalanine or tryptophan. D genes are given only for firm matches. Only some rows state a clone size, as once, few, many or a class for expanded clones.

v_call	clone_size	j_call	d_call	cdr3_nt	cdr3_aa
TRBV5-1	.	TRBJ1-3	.	TGCGCCAGCAGCTTGCAGGGTGCTGGAAACACCATATATTTT	CASSLQGAGNTIYF
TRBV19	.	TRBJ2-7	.	TGTGCCAGTAGTATCGAGGGGGCGGGGGAGCAGTACTTC	CASSIEGAGEQYF
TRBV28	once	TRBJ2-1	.	TGTGCCAGCAGCACAACAGGTCCAGAGTTCTTC	CASSTTGPEFF
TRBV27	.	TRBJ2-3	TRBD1	TGTGCCAGCAGTTCACCCGGGACAGGGTCGTATAGAGATACGCAGTATTTT	CASSSPGTGSYRDTQYF
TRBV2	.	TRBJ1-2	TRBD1	TGTGCCAGCAGTGGGTCCGAGACAGGGCGATATTATGGCTACACCTTC	CASSGSETGRYYGYTF
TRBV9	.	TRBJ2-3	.	TGTGCCAGCAGCGTAGAAAGCCAGGCTAGCACAGATACGCAGTATTTT	CASSVESQASTDTQYF
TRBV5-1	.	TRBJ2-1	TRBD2	TGCGCCAGCAGCTTTAGTACTAGCGGGTACAATGAGCAGTTCTTC	CASSFSTSGYNEQFF
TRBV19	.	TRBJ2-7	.	TGTGCCAGTAGTATCAACTACGAGCAGTACTTC	CASSINYEQYF
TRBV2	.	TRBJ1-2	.	TGTGCCAGCCTTGAGGGAGTCTATGGCTACACCTTC	CASLEGVYGYTF
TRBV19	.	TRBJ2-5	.	TGTGCCAGTAGTGCCCCCGGGAGCGGAAAGACCCAGTACTTC	CASSAPGSGKTQYF
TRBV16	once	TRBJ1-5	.	TGTGCCAGCAGCCAATTCCGGGGGGAGAATCAGCCCCAGCATTTT	CASSQFRGENQPQHF
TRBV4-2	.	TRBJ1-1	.	TGTGCCAGCAGCCAAGAAAGGAGAGGGCTCACTGAAGCTTTCTTT	CASSQERRGLTEAFF
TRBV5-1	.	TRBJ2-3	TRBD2	TGCGCCAGCAGCATCTGGGGGGGACTCGACTCAATAGATACGCAGTATTTT	CASSIWGGLDSIDTQYF
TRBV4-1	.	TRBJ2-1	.	TGCGCCAGCAGCCTAAGCGGGCCGCGGAATGAGCAGTTCTTC	CASSLSGPRNEQFF
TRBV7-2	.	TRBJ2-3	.	TGTGCCAGCAGTTCCGACGGAGGAGGGGATACGCAGTATTTT	CASSSDGGGDTQYF
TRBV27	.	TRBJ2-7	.	TGTGCCAGCAGTATAGGGAGGATCTACGAGCAGTACTTC	CASSIGRIYEQYF
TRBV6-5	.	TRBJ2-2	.	TGTGCCAGCAGCTTCAGGATCCCCGGGGAGCTGTTTTTT	CASSFRIPGELFF
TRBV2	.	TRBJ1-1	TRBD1	TGTGCCAGCAGCGAATTCGAACAGGGGGCCGGCGCTGAAGCTTTCTTT	CASSEFEQGAGAEAFF
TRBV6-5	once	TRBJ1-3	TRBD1	TGTGCCAGCAGAGGACAGGGGAGCTCTGGAAACACCATATATTTT	CASRGQGSSGNTIYF
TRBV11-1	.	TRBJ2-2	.	TGTGCCAGCAGCCAACAGGGGGGGTATTATGACACCGGGGAGCTGTTTTTT	CASSQQGGYYDTGELFF
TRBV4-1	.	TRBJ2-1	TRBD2	TGCGCCAGCAGCCAAGTAGGATCTAGCGGGCTCTACAATGAGCAGTTCTTC	CASSQVGSSGLYNEQFF
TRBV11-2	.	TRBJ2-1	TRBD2	TGTGCCAGCAGTCCAGGCGGGGCTAGCGGGAGTTTTCCGCTCTTC	CASSPGGASGSFPLF
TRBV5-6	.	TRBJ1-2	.	TGTGCCAGCAGCACGACGGGACACAGGACGATCTATGGCTACACCTTC	CASSTTGHRTIYGYTF
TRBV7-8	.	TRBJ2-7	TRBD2	TGTGCCAGCAGCTCAACTAGCGGGGCGAGCTCCTACGAGCAGTACTTC	CASSSTSGASSYEQYF
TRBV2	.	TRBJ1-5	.	TGTGCCAGCAGTGAAGTTCTCGCGAATCAGCCCCAGCATTTT	CASSEVLANQPQHF
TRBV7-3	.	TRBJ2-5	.	TGTGCCAGCAGCCCAGACAACCAAGAGACCCAGTACTTC	CASSPDNQETQYF
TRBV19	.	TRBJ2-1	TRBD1	TGTGCCAGTAGTATAGTAACAGGGGGCTACAATGAGCAGTTCTTC	CASSIVTGGYNEQFF
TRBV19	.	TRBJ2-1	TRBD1	TGTGCCAGTACCGGGACAGTCCAAAACAATGAGCAGTTCTTC	CASTGTVQNNEQFF
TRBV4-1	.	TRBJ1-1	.	TGCGCCAGCAGCCCTTTACAGGGTAGTGCTGAAGCTTTCTTT	CASSPLQGSAEAFF
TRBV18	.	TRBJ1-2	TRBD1	TGTGCCAGCTCAGCCGGGACAGCTGGGAGTTATGGCTACACCTTC	CASSAGTAGSYGYTF
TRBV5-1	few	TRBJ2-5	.	TGCGCCAGCAGCTTGGTAGCCGAGACCCAGTACTTC	CASSLVAETQYF
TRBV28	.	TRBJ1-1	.	TGTGCCACCCTAGGGGGAGTGAACACTGAAGCTTTCTTT	CATLGGVNTEAFF
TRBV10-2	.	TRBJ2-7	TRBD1	TGCGTCAGCAGTCCGAAACGGACAGGGATCCAGCTACGCGAGCAGTACTTC	CVSSPKRTGIQLREQYF
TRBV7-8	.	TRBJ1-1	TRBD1	TGTGCCAGCAGTCCCCAGGGGGCGCTGGGGACTGAAGCTTTCTTT	CASSPQGALGTEAFF
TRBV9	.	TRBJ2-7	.	TGTGCCAGCAGCGTAGGAGCGGTGAGCTCCTACGAGCAGTACTTC	CASSVGAVSSYEQYF
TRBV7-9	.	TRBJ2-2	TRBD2	TGTGCCAGCAGCTTAACTAGCGGGAGGAGGACCGGGGAGCTGTTTTTT	CASSLTSGRRTGELFF
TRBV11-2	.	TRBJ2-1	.	TGTGCCAGCAGCTTCACGGGGGCCTACAATGAGCAGTTCTTC	CASSFTGAYNEQFF
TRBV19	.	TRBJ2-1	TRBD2	TGTGCCAGTAGCGGAATCGGGACTAGCGGGAGGGGGAGATACAATGAGCAGTTCTTC	CASSGIGTSGRGRYNEQFF
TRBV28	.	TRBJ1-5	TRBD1	TGTGCCAGCAGTTCGACAGGGAGGAGCAATCAGCCCCAGCATTTT	CASSSTGRSNQPQHF
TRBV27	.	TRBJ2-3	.	TGTGCCAGCAGTTTAATTCGAGGGCACACAGATACGCAGTATTTT	CASSLIRGHTDTQYF
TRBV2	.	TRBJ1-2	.	TGTGCCATCGGAAAGGTGGCAGGCCAAGCTAACTATGGCTACACCTTC	CAIGKVAGQANYGYTF
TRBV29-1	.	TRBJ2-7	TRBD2	TGCAGCGCCATAAGACTAGCGGGAGGGCCCTACGAGCAGTACTTC	CSAIRLAGGPYEQYF
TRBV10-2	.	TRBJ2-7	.	TGCGCCAGCAGAGGACGGCTAGCCGATTCCTACGAGCAGTACTTC	CASRGRLADSYEQYF